This TCR beta chain was sequenced in a study of blood T cell repertoires in COVID-19. Background on the study: Samples of COVID-19 (acute and convalescent) were obtained from the United States, Italy and Spain. T cells, B-cell-depleted T cells, or PBMCs supplied cDNA or gDNA.

Authors' data handling: Nucleated cell number was recorded as an estimate derived from reference gene primer amplification. Here immunoSEQ multiplex PCR was the method, and the copy in TCRdb shows in-frame clones only, minus some. V, J and clone size are those of that table, while D and trimming were read from the DNA. The repertoire consists of approximately 210,000 clones, with approximately 90% occurring once and the leading ten covering about 6.8%. This CDR3 is 16 amino acids long. J gave up 1 base and V 3 bases, and 7 bases lay outside the gene matches. Per germline, CDR1 LGHDT and CDR2 YNNKEL (reference sequence).

The sequence was obtained from a middle-aged woman who had recovered from COVID-19. The chain uses TRBV3-1 (or the pseudogene TRBV3-2) and TRBJ1-1, with 8 bases fitting TRBD1. The sample comprised peripheral blood. The CDR3 loop reads CASSHDGTGPNTEAFF. The CDR3 DNA reads as TGTGCCAGCAGCCATGACGGGACAGGACCGAACACTGAAGCTTTCTTT.